This T cell receptor beta chain was sequenced during a study of blood T cell repertoires in COVID-19. Study details: Specimens from acute and convalescent COVID-19 originated in the United States, Italy and Spain. In each case, the material was cDNA or gDNA derived from T cells, B-cell-depleted T cells, or PBMCs.

The germline gives CDR1 KGHDR, CDR2 SFDVKD. This CDR3 is 11 amino acids long. V gave up 9 bases and J gave up 8 bases, with 10 bases separating them. As processed by the authors: The authors estimated nucleated cell counts from reference gene primer amplification. Sequencing used immunoSEQ multiplex PCR; TCRdb keeps in-frame clones, though not all of them. The DNA gave D and trimming, while V, J and clone size come from that table. The sample consists of 350,000 to 450,000 clones, around 85% of them appearing once. This clonotype was sampled from a woman under 30 with acute or convalescent COVID-19. This chain connects TRBV24-1 to TRBJ2-1; D is possibly TRBD1 (6 bases). The sample taken for sequencing was peripheral blood. This CDR3 is CATGGLDEQFF. CDR3 bases: TGTGCCACCGGGGGCTTGGATGAGCAGTTCTTC.